The subject of this entry is one T cell receptor beta chain. The target antigen is unknown. The sample is drawn from a study of shared clonotypes between healthy human individuals. Overall study results and limits: Depth was large, yet rarefaction showed that sorted-subset sequencing was incomplete.

Germline lookup yields CDR1 SEHNR and CDR2 FQNEAQ (reference sequence). The V gene end was trimmed by 4 bases and the J gene end by 9 bases; junction bases not matched to a gene: 3. The CDR3 has 12 amino acids. The input for sorted-subset replicate PCRs was about 0.2 ug DNA, tens of thousands of T cell genomes. TCRdb's copy holds only in-frame clones and misses some; the assay was immunoSEQ multiplex PCR. The table lists roughly 2.1 million clones, just over 90% of them singletons, with 1.5% to 2% in the top ten. Naive CD8 cells were CD45RO-negative, positively selected for CCR7, excluding terminally differentiated effector memory CD45RA+ cells.

The genes are TRBV7-9 and TRBJ2-1; 7 bases map to TRBD2. Sequencing used naive CD8+ T cells from PBMCs. This sequence was found in a man younger than 35 in good health. Some clones in this sample may be carry-over from other donors' samples. CDR3 DNA: TGTGCCAGCAGCTATCCGGGGGGTGAGCAGTTCTTC. Its translation is CASSYPGGEQFF.